These 11 T cell receptor beta chains came from one sample sequenced in a study of T cells after yellow fever vaccination. TCRdb independently ran MiXCR on the 5' RACE reads; one entry per CDR3 protein. The sample yields some 220,000 distinct CDR3 sequences, approximately 3% seen once. Material: CD4+ T cells sorted from PBMCs, obtained 10 days after the yellow fever booster vaccination. The receptors shown here come from a man younger than 35 who received the YFV17D yellow fever vaccine.

The rearrangement uses TRBV20-1 and TRBJ2-1; 14 bases map to TRBD2. This CDR3 is built from 17 residues. Germline CDR1 reads DFQATT; CDR2 reads SNEGSKA (reference sequence). The trim removed 5 bases at V and 6 bases at J, leaving 12 bases unmatched. CDR3 residues: CSAPGLAGGFPSNEQFF. The CDR3 DNA reads TGCAGTGCTCCCGGACTAGCGGGGGGATTCCCGTCCAATGAGCAGTTCTTC.

The rearrangement joins TRBV20-1 to TRBJ1-5, with TRBD1 identical over 9 bases. Germline V gives CDR1 DFQATT, CDR2 SNEGSKA (reference sequence). V dropped 4 bases and J dropped 1; count of bases not matched to a gene: 5. The CDR3 sequence is 15 residues long. The CDR3 DNA reads TGCAGTGCTAACGGACAGGGGATAAGCAATCAGCCCCAGCATTTT. Protein product: CSANGQGISNQPQHF.

This clonotype was picked up a small number of times. The V gene is TRBV19, the J gene TRBJ2-1, with D hard to call. In germline, CDR1 is LNHDA, CDR2 SQIVND (reference sequence). The CDR3 extends over 11 amino acids. Trimming took off 11 bases at V and 4 bases at J, with 9 bases between the two ends. CDR3 loop: CAEGSYNEQFF. The DNA for the CDR3 is TGTGCCGAAGGGTCTTACAATGAGCAGTTCTTC.

This clonotype was counted many times. V and J are TRBV2 and TRBJ2-3; D is unclear. The CDR3 sequence is 13 residues long. Looked up from germline, CDR1 is SNHLY and CDR2 is FYNNEI. The V end lost 2 bases, the J end lost 5 bases, and 8 bases lay between the germline ends. CDR3 residues: CASSEPHQDTQYF. The CDR3 bases are TGTGCCAGCAGTGAACCCCACCAAGATACGCAGTATTTT.

This clonotype has at least ten counts. The V gene is TRBV7-2, the J gene TRBJ2-1, with 9 bases identical to TRBD2. The CDR3 runs to 15 residues. Per the germline V gene, CDR1 is SGHTA and CDR2 is FQGNSA. The junction had 9 bases not matched to a gene; V was cut back by 3 bases and J by 9 bases. The CDR3 is CASSFSGRGGSEQFF. The DNA of the CDR3 is TGTGCCAGCAGCTTTAGCGGGCGGGGGGGCAGTGAGCAGTTCTTC. Using reference TRBV7-2 and TRBJ2-1 for the parts outside the CDR3, the full variable domain is GAGVSQSPSNKVTEKGKDVELRCDPISGHTALYWYRQSLGQGLEFLIYFQGNSAPDKSGLPSDRFSAERTGGSVSTLTIQRTQQEDSAVYLCASSFSGRGGSEQFFGPGTRLTVL.

The V call is TRBV20-1, the J call TRBJ1-2, with 7 bases matching TRBD1. The CDR3 contains 15 residues. The J segment lost 8 bases and the V segment lost 6 bases, leaving 18 bases of the junction unmatched. CDR1 and CDR2 from the germline V gene are DFQATT and SNEGSKA (reference sequence). The DNA for the CDR3 is TGCAGTGCCAGGGGGGGCGCCGTTGGTCGTAGGGGCTACACCTTC. Translation: CSARGGAVGRRGYTF.

This clonotype was detected many times. V usage is TRBV9 and J usage is TRBJ1-2, with unresolved D. Trimming removed 3 bases at V and 1 base at J, with 7 bases between. The CDR3 has 13 residues. Germline CDR1 is SGDLS and CDR2 is YYNGEE. This chain's CDR3 is CASSETVNYGYTF. For the CDR3, the DNA is TGTGCCAGCAGCGAGACGGTTAACTATGGCTACACCTTC.

This clonotype was seen ten or more times. This chain links TRBV19 with TRBJ2-1; 11 bases fit TRBD1. Germline V lookup: CDR1 LNHDA, CDR2 SQIVND (reference sequence). Germline trimming cut 5 bases from V and 5 bases from J; bases unmatched to any gene: 5. This CDR3 comprises 15 residues. The CDR3 DNA reads TGTGCCAGTAGTCCTCGGACAGGGGGCCACAATGAGCAGTTCTTC. This translates into CASSPRTGGHNEQFF.

This clonotype came up many times. The chain couples TRBV6-2 or TRBV6-3 to TRBJ2-7, with D maybe TRBD1 (6 bases). Germline CDR1 and CDR2: MNHEY and SVGEGT. Trimming took off 5 bases at V and 5 bases at J, with 16 bases between the two ends. The CDR3 extends over 14 amino acids. The CDR3 coding sequence is TGTGCCAGCAGTCCGGGACACTCAGCTGACGAGCAGTACTTC. It codes for CASSPGHSADEQYF.

Only a few counts were recorded for this clonotype. The chain has TRBV19 and TRBJ1-5, with D uncertain. CDR3 length equals 15 residues. Germline V CDR1 and CDR2: LNHDA, SQIVND (reference sequence). This CDR3 is CASGGRPGGNQPQHF. CDR3 nucleotides: TGTGCTTCGGGCGGCCGCCCGGGCGGCAATCAGCCCCAGCATTTT.

The V gene is TRBV5-4, the J gene TRBJ1-6, with D possibly being TRBD1 (6 bases). V dropped 2 bases and J dropped 9 bases, with 15 bases sitting between them. The V gene's germline CDR1 is SGHNT and CDR2 YYREEE (reference sequence). The CDR3 is 15 amino acids. CDR3 nucleotide sequence: TGTGCCAGCAGCTTTACGGGGGCGGAAGGTTCACCCCTCCACTTT. Its protein is CASSFTGAEGSPLHF.